The clone carrying this TCR beta chain was found many times. Its matching antigen is unknown. The data originate from a study of naive and memory T cell subsets. Study-level points and caveats: Especially in CD8 cells, naive repertoires contained a few larger clonotypes, possibly CD45RA-re-expressing memory cells.

An equimolar mix of two oligonucleotides served as the beta constant-region primer for TRBC1 and TRBC2. The ligated cDNA underwent four PCR rounds using SP2 and nested alpha and beta constant-region primers. MiXCR, run by TCRdb on the UMI-ligation and nested PCR reads, gives a single entry per CDR3 protein. Seen here are roughly 92,000 distinct CDR3 sequences, about 11% observed once, and the top ten hold 0.12% to 0.15%. From germline, CDR1 is KGHSH and CDR2 LQKENI. V was cut by 0 bases and J by 3 bases, with 3 bases left in between. The CDR3 covers 12 residues. CD4 T cells were positively selected, then CD8 T cells from the CD4-negative fraction. Cells stained for CD3, CD4, CD8, CD45RA, CD27 and viability were sorted into four CD45RA/CD27 subsets.

The J gene is TRBJ2-7, the V gene TRBV18, with no clear D. Input material: naive CD4+ T cells from blood. This TCR was sampled from a human donor in good health. CDR3 bases: TGTGCCAGCTCACCACCCGGCTACGAGCAGTACTTC. Protein sequence: CASSPPGYEQYF.